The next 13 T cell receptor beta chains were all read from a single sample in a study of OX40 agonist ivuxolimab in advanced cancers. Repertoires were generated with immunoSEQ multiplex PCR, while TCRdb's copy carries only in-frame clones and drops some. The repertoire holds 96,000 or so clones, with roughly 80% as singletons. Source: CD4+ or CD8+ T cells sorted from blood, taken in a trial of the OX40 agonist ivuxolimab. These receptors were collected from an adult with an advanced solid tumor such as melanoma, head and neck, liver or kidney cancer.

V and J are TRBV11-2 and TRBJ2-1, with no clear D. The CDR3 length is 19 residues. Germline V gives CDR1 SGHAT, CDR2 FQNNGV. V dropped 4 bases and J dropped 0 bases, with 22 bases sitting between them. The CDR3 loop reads CASSSLGGWERRSYNEQFF. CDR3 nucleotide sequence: TGTGCCAGCAGCTCCTTGGGCGGATGGGAACGTCGCTCCTACAATGAGCAGTTCTTC.

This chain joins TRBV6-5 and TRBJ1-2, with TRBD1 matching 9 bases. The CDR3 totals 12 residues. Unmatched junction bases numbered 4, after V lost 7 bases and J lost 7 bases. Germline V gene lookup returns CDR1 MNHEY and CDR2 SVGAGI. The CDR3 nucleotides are TGTGCCAGCAAAACAGGGGGCGGTGGCTACACCTTC. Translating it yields CASKTGGGGYTF.

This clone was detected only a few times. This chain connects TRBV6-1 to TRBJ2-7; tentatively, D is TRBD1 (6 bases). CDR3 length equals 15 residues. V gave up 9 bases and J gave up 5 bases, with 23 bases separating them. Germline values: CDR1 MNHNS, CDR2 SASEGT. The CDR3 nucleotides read TGTGCCAGTTTCCTGGACAGTCGGGGTAGCGACGAGCAGTACTTC. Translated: CASFLDSRGSDEQYF.

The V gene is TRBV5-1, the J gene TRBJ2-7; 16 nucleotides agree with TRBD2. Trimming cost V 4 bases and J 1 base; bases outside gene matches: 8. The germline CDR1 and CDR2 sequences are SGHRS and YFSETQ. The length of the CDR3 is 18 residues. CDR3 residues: CASSGGLAGGPFSYEQYF. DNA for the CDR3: TGCGCCAGCAGCGGGGGACTAGCGGGAGGGCCTTTTTCCTACGAGCAGTACTTC.

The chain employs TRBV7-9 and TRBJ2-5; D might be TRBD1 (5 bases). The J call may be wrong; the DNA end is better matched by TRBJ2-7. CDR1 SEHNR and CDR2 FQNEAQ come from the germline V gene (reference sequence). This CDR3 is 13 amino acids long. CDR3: CASSSYQGNEQYF. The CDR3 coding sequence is TGTGCCAGCAGCTCTTACCAGGGTAACGAGCAGTACTTC.

The CDR3 reads CASSHGGRPDTQYF. The CDR3 nucleotides are TGTGCCAGTTCCCACGGGGGTAGGCCAGATACGCAGTATTTT. The V gene is TRBV27, the J gene TRBJ2-3; D perhaps matches TRBD2 (6 bases). Trimming removed 9 bases from V and 4 bases from J, with 17 bases in between. Germline V gives CDR1 MNHEY, CDR2 SMNVEV (reference sequence). The CDR3 contains 14 residues.

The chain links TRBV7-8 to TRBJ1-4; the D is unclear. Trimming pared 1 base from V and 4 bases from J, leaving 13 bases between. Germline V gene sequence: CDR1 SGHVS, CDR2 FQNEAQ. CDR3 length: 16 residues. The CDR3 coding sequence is TGTGCCAGCAGCTTAGAGTCGGGCCGGCGTAATGAAAAACTGTTTTTT. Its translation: CASSLESGRRNEKLFF.

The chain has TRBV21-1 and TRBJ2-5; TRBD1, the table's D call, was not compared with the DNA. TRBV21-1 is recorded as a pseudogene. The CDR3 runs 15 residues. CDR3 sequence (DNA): TGTGCCAGCAGCTCCCACAGGTCTTTAAGTGAGACCCAGTACTTC. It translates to CASSSHRSLSETQYF.

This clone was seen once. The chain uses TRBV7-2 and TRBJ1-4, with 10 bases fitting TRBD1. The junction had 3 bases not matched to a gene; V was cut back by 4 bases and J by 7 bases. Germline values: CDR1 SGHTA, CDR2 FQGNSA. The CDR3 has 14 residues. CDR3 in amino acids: CASSSRTGGEKLFF. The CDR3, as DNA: TGTGCCAGCAGCTCCCGGACAGGGGGTGAAAAACTGTTTTTT.

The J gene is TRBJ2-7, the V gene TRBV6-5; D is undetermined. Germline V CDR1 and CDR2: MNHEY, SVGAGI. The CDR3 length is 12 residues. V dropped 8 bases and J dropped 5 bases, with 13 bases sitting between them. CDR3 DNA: TGTGCCAGCGGGCAGGAGTCCGACGAGCAGTACTTC. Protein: CASGQESDEQYF.

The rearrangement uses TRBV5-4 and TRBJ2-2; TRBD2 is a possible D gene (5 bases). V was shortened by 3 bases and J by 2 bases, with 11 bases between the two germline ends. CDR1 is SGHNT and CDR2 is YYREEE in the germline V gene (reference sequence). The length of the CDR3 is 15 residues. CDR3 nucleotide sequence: TGTGCCAGCAGCTCAAACAGCGGCAACACCGGGGAGCTGTTTTTT. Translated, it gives CASSSNSGNTGELFF. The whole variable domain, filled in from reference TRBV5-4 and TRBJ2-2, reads ETGVTQSPTHLIKTRGQQVTLRCSSQSGHNTVSWYQQALGQGPQFIFQYYREEENGRGNFPPRFSGLQFPNYSSELNVNALELDDSALYLCASSSNSGNTGELFFGEGSRLTVL.

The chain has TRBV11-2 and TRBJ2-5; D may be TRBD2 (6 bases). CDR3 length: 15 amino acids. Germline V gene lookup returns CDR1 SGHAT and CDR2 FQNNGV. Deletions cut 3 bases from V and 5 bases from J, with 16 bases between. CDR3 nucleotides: TGTGCCAGCAGCTTCCCAGCGGGTGCCAGGGAGACCCAGTACTTC. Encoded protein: CASSFPAGARETQYF.

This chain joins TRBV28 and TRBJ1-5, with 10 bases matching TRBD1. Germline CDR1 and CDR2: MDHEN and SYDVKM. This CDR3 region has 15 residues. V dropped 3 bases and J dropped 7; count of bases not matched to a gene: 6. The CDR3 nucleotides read TGTGCCAGCAGTTTTGAGGACAGGGGGTACCAGCCCCAGCATTTT. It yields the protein CASSFEDRGYQPQHF.